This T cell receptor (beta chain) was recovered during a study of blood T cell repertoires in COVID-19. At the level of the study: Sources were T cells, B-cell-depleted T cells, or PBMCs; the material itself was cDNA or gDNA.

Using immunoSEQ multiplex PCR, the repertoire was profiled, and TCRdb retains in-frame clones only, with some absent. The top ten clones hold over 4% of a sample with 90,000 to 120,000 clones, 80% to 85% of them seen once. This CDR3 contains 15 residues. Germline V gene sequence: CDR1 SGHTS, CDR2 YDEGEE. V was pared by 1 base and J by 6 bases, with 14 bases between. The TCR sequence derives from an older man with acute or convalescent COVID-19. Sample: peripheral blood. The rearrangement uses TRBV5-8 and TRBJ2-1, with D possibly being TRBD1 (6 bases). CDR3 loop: CASSLRGTDFNEQFF. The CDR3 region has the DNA TGTGCCAGCAGCTTGAGGGGGACCGATTTCAATGAGCAGTTCTTC.